This T cell receptor (beta chain) emerged from a study of control samples from healthy donors and cancer patients. Using immunoSEQ multiplex PCR, the repertoire was profiled, and TCRdb retains in-frame clones only, with some absent. The repertoire holds around 89,000 clones, with roughly four fifths as singletons. This receptor was taken from a woman aged 55-69 years in good health. What was sequenced was blood.

As DNA, the CDR3 is TGTGCCAGCAGCTTAGAAGGCAGCACAGATACGCAGTATTTT. This gives the protein CASSLEGSTDTQYF. The gene calls are TRBV7-9 and TRBJ2-3, with D unclear. Germline V gives CDR1 SEHNR, CDR2 FQNEAQ (reference sequence). Trimming took 1 base from V and 0 from J, leaving 5 bases between them. The CDR3 is made up of 14 amino acids.